These 10 T cell receptor beta chains originate from one sample sequenced in a study of early T cells in non-severe SARS-CoV-2 infection. MiXCR, run by TCRdb on the 5' RACE reads, gives a single entry per CDR3 protein. This sample yields 75,000 to 80,000 distinct CDR3 sequences, of which more than 7.5% are seen a single time; about 5.3% belongs to the top ten. Sequenced: whole blood. All receptors come from an adult who was a healthcare worker with PCR-confirmed SARS-CoV-2 infection or an uninfected control (not recorded which).

This clonotype showed up many times. This chain uses TRBV5-1 with TRBJ2-3; 7 bases are shared with TRBD2. Per germline, CDR1 SGHRS and CDR2 YFSETQ. This CDR3 comprises 15 residues. After removal of 7 bases from V and 2 bases from J, the junction contained 10 bases not matched to a gene. The CDR3: CASFEASGYTDTQYF. The CDR3, as DNA: TGCGCCAGCTTCGAGGCTAGCGGCTACACAGATACGCAGTATTTT. The whole variable domain, filled in from reference TRBV5-1 and TRBJ2-3, reads KAGVTQTPRYLIKTRGQQVTLSCSPISGHRSVSWYQQTPGQGLQFLFEYFSETQRNKGNFPGRFSGRQFSNSRSEMNVSTLELGDSALYLCASFEASGYTDTQYFGPGTRLTVL.

This clonotype has only a few counts. The chain links TRBV11-2 to TRBJ2-1; D is possibly TRBD1 (6 bases). The CDR3 is made up of 12 amino acids. Between the trimmed V and J ends, which lost 3 bases and 9 bases, there was a span of 9 bases. Germline loops: CDR1 SGHAT, CDR2 FQNNGV. In DNA form, the CDR3 reads TGTGCCAGCAGCTTCCAGGGGTTTGAGCAGTTCTTC. Its translation is CASSFQGFEQFF.

This clonotype was seen many times. This chain links TRBV2 with TRBJ2-1; the D is unclear. CDR1 is SNHLY and CDR2 is FYNNEI in the germline V gene. With 7 bases removed from V and 4 bases from J, the gap between germline ends came to 5 bases. This CDR3 contains 11 residues. The chain's CDR3 is CASTVYNEQFF. The CDR3 DNA sequence: TGTGCCAGCACGGTTTACAATGAGCAGTTCTTC.

This chain joins TRBV28 and TRBJ2-2, with 9 bases matching TRBD1. V lost 8 bases and J lost 0; bases outside the gene matches: 4. The CDR3 loop spans 15 amino acids. Germline V gene lookup returns CDR1 MDHEN and CDR2 SYDVKM. In nucleotides, the CDR3 is TGTGCCAGCGGGACAGGGTGGACGAACACCGGGGAGCTGTTTTTT. Its protein product is CASGTGWTNTGELFF.

This clonotype was detected a few times. The chain is built from TRBV6-5 and TRBJ2-6; a weak D match, TRBD1 (6 bases). With 0 bases removed from V and 4 bases from J, the gap between germline ends came to 16 bases. Germline-derived CDR1 and CDR2 are MNHEY and SVGAGI. The CDR3 totals 18 residues. The CDR3 DNA follows: TGTGCCAGCAGTTACTCCCGACAGGTGCCTTGGGGGGCCAACGTCCTGACTTTC. Its translation: CASSYSRQVPWGANVLTF.

The chain links TRBV28 to TRBJ2-7; D unresolved. Germline V gene data show CDR1 as MDHEN and CDR2 as SYDVKM. With 7 bases removed from V and 7 bases from J, the gap between germline ends came to 14 bases. The CDR3 has 12 residues. Here the CDR3 reads CASISLPGEQYF. The CDR3 coding sequence is TGTGCCAGCATCAGCCTGCCGGGTGAGCAGTACTTC.

The sample holds many counts of this clonotype. CDR3 sequence (DNA): TGTGCCAGCAGTTACTTCTTTTCGGGAGCGACTAATGAAAAACTGTTTTTT. As protein: CASSYFFSGATNEKLFF. J is TRBJ1-4 and V is TRBV6-6; D is unclear. The CDR3 extends over 17 amino acids. Trimming stripped 1 base from V and 2 bases from J, with 14 bases between. Germline V gene sequence: CDR1 MNHNY, CDR2 SVGAGI (reference sequence).

This clonotype was seen many times. The CDR3 protein is CSALDPAGYTDTQYF. The CDR3 DNA is TGCAGTGCGTTGGACCCAGCGGGGTACACAGATACGCAGTATTTT. The chain couples TRBV20-1 to TRBJ2-3; TRBD2 agrees at 7 bases. The CDR3 length is 15 residues. The V segment lost 6 bases and the J segment 2 bases; nucleotides outside the gene matches: 11. Germline CDR1 DFQATT, CDR2 SNEGSKA (reference sequence).

This chain joins TRBV2 and TRBJ2-3; D uncertain. The CDR3 contains 12 residues. V was clipped by 1 base and J by 4 bases, with 3 bases between them. Germline-derived CDR1 and CDR2 are SNHLY and FYNNEI. The CDR3 coding sequence is TGTGCCAGCAGTGAAGTCCCAGATACGCAGTATTTT. It yields the protein CASSEVPDTQYF.

This clonotype was observed many times. The rearrangement links TRBV2 to TRBJ1-2, with TRBD1 identical over 7 bases. The CDR3 length is 14 residues. In germline, CDR1 is SNHLY, CDR2 FYNNEI. Trimming took 5 bases from V and 6 from J; bases not matched to a gene: 9. The CDR3 loop is CASSRGRTGDGYTF. The CDR3 coding sequence is TGTGCCAGCAGTAGGGGCAGGACAGGCGATGGCTACACCTTC.